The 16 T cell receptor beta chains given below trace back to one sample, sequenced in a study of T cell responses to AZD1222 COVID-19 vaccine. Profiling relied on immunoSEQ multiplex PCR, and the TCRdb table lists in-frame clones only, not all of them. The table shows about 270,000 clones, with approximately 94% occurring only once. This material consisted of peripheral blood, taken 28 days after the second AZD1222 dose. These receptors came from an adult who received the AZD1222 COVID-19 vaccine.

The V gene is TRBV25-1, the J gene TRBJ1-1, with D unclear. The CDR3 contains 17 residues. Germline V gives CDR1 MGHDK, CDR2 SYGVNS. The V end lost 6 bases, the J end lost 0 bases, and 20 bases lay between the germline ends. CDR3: CASSRPRGSLMNTEAFF. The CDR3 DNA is TGTGCCAGCAGCCGACCCCGGGGTTCCCTAATGAACACTGAAGCTTTCTTT.

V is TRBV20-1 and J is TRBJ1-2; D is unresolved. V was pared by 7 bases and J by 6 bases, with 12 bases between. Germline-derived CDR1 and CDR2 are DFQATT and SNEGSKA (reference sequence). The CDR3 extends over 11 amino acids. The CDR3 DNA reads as TGCAGTGGGTTCCAGCCCCATGGCTACACCTTC. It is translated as CSGFQPHGYTF.

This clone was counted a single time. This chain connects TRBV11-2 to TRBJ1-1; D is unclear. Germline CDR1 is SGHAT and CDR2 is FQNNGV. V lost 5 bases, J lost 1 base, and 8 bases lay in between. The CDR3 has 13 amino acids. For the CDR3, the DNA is TGTGCCAGCAGCCCCTTTCGGAACACTGAAGCTTTCTTT. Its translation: CASSPFRNTEAFF.

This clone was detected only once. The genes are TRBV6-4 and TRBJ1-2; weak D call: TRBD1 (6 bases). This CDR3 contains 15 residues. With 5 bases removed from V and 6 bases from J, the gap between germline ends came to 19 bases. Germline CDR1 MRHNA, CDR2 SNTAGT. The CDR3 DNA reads TGTGCCAGCAGTCCGGGACGGGTCACAGGGAATGGCTACACCTTC. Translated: CASSPGRVTGNGYTF.

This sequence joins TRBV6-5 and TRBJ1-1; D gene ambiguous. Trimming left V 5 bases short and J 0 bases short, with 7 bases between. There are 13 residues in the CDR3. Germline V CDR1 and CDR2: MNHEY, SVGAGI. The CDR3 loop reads CASSQLVNTEAFF. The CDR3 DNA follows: TGTGCCAGCAGTCAATTGGTGAACACTGAAGCTTTCTTT.

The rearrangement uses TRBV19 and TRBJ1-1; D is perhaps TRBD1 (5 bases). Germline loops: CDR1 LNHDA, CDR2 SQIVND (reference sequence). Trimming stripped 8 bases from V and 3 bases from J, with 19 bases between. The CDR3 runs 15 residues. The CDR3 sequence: CASRSRAQGYTEAFF. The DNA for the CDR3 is TGTGCCAGTCGGTCCCGGGCGCAGGGCTACACTGAAGCTTTCTTT.

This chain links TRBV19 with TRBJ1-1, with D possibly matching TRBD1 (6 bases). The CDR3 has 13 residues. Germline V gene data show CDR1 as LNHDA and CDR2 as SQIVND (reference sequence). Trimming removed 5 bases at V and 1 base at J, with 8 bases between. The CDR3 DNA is TGTGCCAGTAGTCTGACAGGGAACACTGAAGCTTTCTTT. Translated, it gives CASSLTGNTEAFF.

CDR3 in DNA: TGTGCCAGCAGGAGTCTAAGGACTAGCGGGAACTACGAGCAGTACTTC. As protein: CASRSLRTSGNYEQYF. The chain is built from TRBV2 and TRBJ2-7; 12 nucleotides align to TRBD2. The CDR3 spans 16 residues. The trim removed 6 bases at V and 3 bases at J, leaving 9 bases unmatched. Germline assignment: CDR1 SNHLY and CDR2 FYNNEI.

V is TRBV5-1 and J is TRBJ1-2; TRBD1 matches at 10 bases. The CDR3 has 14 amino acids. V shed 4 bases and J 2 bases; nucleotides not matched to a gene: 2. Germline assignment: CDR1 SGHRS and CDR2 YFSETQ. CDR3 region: CASSVGQGNYGYTF. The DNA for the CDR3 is TGCGCCAGCAGCGTGGGACAGGGGAACTATGGCTACACCTTC.

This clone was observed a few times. CDR3 region: CASSDGQGQPQHF. DNA for the CDR3: TGTGCCAGCAGCGACGGACAGGGACAGCCCCAGCATTTT. This chain links TRBV9 with TRBJ1-5; TRBD1 matches 8 bases. V lost 3 bases and J lost 7; bases outside the gene matches: 3. This CDR3 spans 13 amino acids. CDR1 and CDR2 (germline): SGDLS, YYNGEE.

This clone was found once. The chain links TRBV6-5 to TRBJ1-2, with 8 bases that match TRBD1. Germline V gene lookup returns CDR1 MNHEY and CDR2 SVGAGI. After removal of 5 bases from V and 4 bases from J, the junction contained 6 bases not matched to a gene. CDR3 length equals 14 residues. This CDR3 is CASSPTTGVYGYTF. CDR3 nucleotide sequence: TGTGCCAGCAGTCCGACGACAGGGGTCTATGGCTACACCTTC.

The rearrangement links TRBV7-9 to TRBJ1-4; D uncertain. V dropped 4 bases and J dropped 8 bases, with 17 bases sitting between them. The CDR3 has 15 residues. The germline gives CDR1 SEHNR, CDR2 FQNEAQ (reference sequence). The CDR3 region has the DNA TGTGCCAGCAGCTCTGACATGGGGTTTGGGGAAAAACTGTTTTTT. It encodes CASSSDMGFGEKLFF.

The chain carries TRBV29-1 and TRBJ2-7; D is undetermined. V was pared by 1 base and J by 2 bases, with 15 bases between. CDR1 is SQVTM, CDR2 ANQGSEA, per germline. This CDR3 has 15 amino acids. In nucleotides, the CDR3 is TGCAGCGTTGAAGTCAATGGGAAGGGAACCTACGAGCAGTACTTC. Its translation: CSVEVNGKGTYEQYF.

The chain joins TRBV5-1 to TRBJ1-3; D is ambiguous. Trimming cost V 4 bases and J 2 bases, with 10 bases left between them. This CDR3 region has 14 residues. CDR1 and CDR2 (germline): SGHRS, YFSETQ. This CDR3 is CASSVRGAGNTIYF. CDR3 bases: TGCGCCAGCAGCGTGCGCGGCGCTGGAAACACCATATATTTT. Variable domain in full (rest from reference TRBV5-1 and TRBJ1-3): KAGVTQTPRYLIKTRGQQVTLSCSPISGHRSVSWYQQTPGQGLQFLFEYFSETQRNKGNFPGRFSGRQFSNSRSEMNVSTLELGDSALYLCASSVRGAGNTIYFGEGSWLTVV.

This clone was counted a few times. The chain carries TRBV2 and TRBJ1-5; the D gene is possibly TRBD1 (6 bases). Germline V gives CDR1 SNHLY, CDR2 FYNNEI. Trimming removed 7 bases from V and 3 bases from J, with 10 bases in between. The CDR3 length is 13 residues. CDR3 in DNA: TGTGCCAGCAAACGGGACACCAATCAGCCCCAGCATTTT. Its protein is CASKRDTNQPQHF. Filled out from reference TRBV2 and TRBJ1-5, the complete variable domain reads EPEVTQTPSHQVTQMGQEVILRCVPISNHLYFYWYRQILGQKVEFLVSFYNNEISEKSEIFDDQFSVERPDGSNFTLKIRSTKLEDSAMYFCASKRDTNQPQHFGDGTRLSIL.

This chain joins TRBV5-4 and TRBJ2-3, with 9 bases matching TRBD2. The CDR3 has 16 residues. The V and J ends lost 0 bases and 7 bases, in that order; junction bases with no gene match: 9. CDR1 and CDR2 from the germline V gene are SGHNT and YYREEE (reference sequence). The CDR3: CASSLVAGGPENTQYF. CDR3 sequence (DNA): TGTGCCAGCAGCTTGGTGGCGGGAGGGCCGGAAAATACGCAGTATTTT.